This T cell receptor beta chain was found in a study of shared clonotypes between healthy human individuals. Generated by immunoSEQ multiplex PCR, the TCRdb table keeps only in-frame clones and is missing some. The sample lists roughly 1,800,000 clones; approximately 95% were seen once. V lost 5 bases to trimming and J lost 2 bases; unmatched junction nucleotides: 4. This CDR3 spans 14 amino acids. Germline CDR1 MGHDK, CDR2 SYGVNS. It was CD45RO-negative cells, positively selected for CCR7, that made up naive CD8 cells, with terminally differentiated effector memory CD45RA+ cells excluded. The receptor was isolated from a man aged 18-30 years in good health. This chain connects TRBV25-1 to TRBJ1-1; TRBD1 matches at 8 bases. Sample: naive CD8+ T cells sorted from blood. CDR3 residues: CASSPGTGNTEAFF. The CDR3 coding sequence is TGTGCCAGCAGTCCCGGGACAGGCAACACTGAAGCTTTCTTT.